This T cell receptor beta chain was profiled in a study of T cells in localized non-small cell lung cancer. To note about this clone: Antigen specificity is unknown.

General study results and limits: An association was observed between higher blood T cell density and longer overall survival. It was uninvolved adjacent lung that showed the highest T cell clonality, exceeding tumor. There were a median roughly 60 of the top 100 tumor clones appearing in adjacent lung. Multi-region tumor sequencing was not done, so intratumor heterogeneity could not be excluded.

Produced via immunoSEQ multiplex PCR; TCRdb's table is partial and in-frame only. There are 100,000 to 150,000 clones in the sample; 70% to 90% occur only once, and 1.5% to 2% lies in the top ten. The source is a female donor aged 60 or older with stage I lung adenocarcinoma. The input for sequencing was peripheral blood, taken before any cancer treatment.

CDR3 sequence reads: CASRAPGTGSFKEQFF. CDR3 sequence (DNA): TGTGCCAGCAGAGCTCCCGGGACAGGGAGTTTCAAAGAGCAGTTCTTC. The chain joins TRBV2 to TRBJ2-1, with 9 positions matching TRBD1. Per germline, CDR1 SNHLY and CDR2 FYNNEI. This CDR3 is built from 16 residues. Trimming at V came to 6 bases and at J to 10 bases, leaving 16 bases not matched to a gene.